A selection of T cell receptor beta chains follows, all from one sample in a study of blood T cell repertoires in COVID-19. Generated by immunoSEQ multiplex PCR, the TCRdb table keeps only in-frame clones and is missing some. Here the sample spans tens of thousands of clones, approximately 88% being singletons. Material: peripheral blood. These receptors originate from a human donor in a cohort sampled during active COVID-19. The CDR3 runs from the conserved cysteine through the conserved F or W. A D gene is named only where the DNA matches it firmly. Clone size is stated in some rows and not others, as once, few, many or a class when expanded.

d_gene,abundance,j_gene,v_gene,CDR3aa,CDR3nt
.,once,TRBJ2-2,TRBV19,CASSVFQGTTGELFF,TGTGCCAGTAGTGTATTCCAGGGCACCACCGGGGAGCTGTTTTTT
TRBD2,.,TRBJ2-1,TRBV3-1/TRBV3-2,CASSQGLAGVGEQFF,TGTGCCAGCAGTCAGGGACTAGCGGGAGTCGGGGAGCAGTTCTTC
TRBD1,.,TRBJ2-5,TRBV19,CASRPQGAWQETQYF,TGTGCCAGTAGACCACAGGGGGCTTGGCAAGAGACCCAGTACTTC
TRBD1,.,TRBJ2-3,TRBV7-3,CASSQGGGTQYF,TGTGCCAGCAGCCAAGGGGGCGGCACGCAGTATTTT
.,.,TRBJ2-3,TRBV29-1,CSGYRGTDTQYF,TGCAGCGGTTACAGGGGCACAGATACGCAGTATTTT
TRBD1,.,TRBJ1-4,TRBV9,CASSPPSGQAEKLFF,TGTGCCAGCAGCCCCCCTTCCGGACAGGCTGAAAAACTGTTTTTT
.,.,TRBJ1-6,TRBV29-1,CSVDSGGTTHF,TGCAGCGTTGATTCGGGAGGCACAACCCACTTT
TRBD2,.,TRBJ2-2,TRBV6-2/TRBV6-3,CASSFSGGTSGELFF,TGTGCCAGCAGTTTTAGCGGGGGGACATCCGGGGAGCTGTTTTTT
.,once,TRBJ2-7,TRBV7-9,CASETGTLSYEQYF,TGTGCCAGCGAGACCGGGACACTCTCCTACGAGCAGTACTTC
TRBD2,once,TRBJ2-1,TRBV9,CASSGTSGSIGEQFF,TGTGCCAGCAGCGGGACTAGCGGGAGCATCGGTGAGCAGTTCTTC
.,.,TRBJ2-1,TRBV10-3,CAISESGRDNEQFF,TGTGCCATCAGTGAGTCCGGCAGGGACAATGAGCAGTTCTTC
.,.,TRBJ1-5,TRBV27,CASSPAGLSNQPQHF,TGTGCCAGCAGTCCGGCGGGGCTCAGCAATCAGCCCCAGCATTTT
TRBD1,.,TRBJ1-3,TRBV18,CASSPGTGGSSGNTIYF,TGTGCCAGCTCACCAGGGACAGGGGGGAGCTCTGGAAACACCATATATTTT
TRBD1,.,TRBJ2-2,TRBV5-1,CASSLEGRGLTGELFF,TGCGCCAGCAGCTTGGAGGGCAGGGGGCTCACCGGGGAGCTGTTTTTT
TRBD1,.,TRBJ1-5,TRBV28,CASNRDRGQGQPQHF,TGTGCCAGCAACAGGGACAGGGGGCAGGGTCAGCCCCAGCATTTT
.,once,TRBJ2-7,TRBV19,CASSMRGQTNEQYF,TGTGCCAGTAGTATGCGGGGACAGACTAACGAGCAGTACTTC
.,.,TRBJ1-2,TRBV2,CASKRAILYGYTF,TGTGCCAGTAAGAGAGCTATCCTGTATGGCTACACCTTC
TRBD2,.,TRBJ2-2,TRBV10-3,CAISESSGGRGGELFF,TGTGCCATCAGTGAGTCTTCGGGAGGACGCGGCGGGGAGCTGTTTTTT
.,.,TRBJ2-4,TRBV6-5,CASRRENIQYF,TGTGCCAGCAGACGGGAAAACATTCAGTACTTC
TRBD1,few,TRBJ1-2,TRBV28,CASSPPGQGYGYTF,TGTGCCAGCAGCCCACCGGGACAGGGATATGGCTACACCTTC
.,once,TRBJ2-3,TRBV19,CATTGTDTQYF,TGTGCCACCACCGGGACAGATACGCAGTATTTT
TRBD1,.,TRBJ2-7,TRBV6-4,CASRAPGQDDLSYEQYF,TGTGCCAGCAGGGCGCCGGGACAGGACGACCTTTCCTACGAGCAGTACTTC
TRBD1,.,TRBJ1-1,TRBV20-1,CSASNPGQGAWRNTEAFF,TGCAGTGCTAGTAACCCCGGACAGGGGGCATGGAGAAACACTGAAGCTTTCTTT
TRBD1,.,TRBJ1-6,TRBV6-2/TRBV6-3,CASSYGAGGSPLHF,TGTGCCAGCAGTTACGGGGCAGGGGGATCACCCCTCCACTTT
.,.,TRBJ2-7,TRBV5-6,CASSFLSYEQYF,TGTGCCAGCAGCTTTCTCAGTTACGAGCAGTACTTC
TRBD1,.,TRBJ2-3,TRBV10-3,CAIGKTGPQDTQYF,TGTGCCATCGGTAAGACAGGGCCACAAGATACGCAGTATTTT
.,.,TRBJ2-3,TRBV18,CASSPVDRTDTQYF,TGTGCCAGCTCACCGGTAGACAGGACAGATACGCAGTATTTT
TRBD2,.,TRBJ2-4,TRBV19,CASGGGLAKNIQYF,TGTGCCAGTGGCGGGGGACTAGCCAAAAACATTCAGTACTTC
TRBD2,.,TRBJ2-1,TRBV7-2,CASRSGLAGNNEQFF,TGTGCCAGCAGGTCGGGACTAGCGGGAAACAATGAGCAGTTCTTC
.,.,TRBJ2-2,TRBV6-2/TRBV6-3,CASSTYRVGELFF,TGTGCCAGCAGTACTTACAGAGTCGGGGAGCTGTTTTTT
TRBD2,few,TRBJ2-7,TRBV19,CASSPGLDSYEQYF,TGTGCCAGTAGTCCGGGACTAGATTCCTACGAGCAGTACTTC
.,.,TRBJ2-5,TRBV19,CASSPSDKQETQYF,TGTGCCAGTAGTCCCTCGGACAAGCAAGAGACCCAGTACTTC
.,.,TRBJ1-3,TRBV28,CASSQSLSGNTIYF,TGTGCCAGCAGCCAATCCCTATCCGGAAACACCATATATTTT
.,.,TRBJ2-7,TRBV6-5,CASNLGHSFDEQYF,TGTGCCAGCAACCTAGGACATAGCTTCGACGAGCAGTACTTC
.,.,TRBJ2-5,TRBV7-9,CASSLGTASPSPSHF,TGTGCCAGCAGCTTAGGGACAGCATCACCCAGCCCAAGTCACTTC
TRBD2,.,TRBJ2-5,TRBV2,CASSSREGGETQYF,TGTGCCAGCAGCTCGCGGGAGGGCGGAGAGACCCAGTACTTC
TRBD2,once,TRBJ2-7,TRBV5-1,CASSPRTSEPYEQYF,TGCGCCAGCAGCCCGAGGACTAGTGAGCCCTACGAGCAGTACTTC
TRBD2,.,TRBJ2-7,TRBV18,CASSPLAGGSYEQYF,TGTGCCAGCTCACCATTAGCGGGAGGCTCCTACGAGCAGTACTTC
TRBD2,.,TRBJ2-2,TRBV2,CASSGSSGRRGTGELFF,TGTGCCAGCAGTGGATCTAGCGGGCGGCGTGGCACCGGGGAGCTGTTTTTT
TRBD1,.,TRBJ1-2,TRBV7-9,CASSTAGQGYYGYTF,TGTGCCAGCAGCACGGCCGGACAGGGATACTATGGCTACACCTTC
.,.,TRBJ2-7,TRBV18,CASSPMQGGYYEQYF,TGTGCCAGCTCACCCATGCAGGGGGGTTACTACGAGCAGTACTTC
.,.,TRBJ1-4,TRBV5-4,CASSRWDTHEKLFF,TGTGCCAGCAGCCGTTGGGACACACACGAAAAACTGTTTTTT
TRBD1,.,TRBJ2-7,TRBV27,CASSRDRPSKQYF,TGTGCCAGCAGTAGGGACAGGCCGAGCAAGCAGTACTTC
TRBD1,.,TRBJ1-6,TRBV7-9,CASSRGTEIPLHF,TGTGCCAGCAGCCGGGGGACAGAGATACCCCTCCACTTT
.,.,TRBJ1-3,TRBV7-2,CASSLGQGTIYF,TGTGCCAGCAGCTTAGGTCAGGGCACCATATATTTT
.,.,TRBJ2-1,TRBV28,CASWGGAWQFF,TGTGCCAGCTGGGGGGGGGCATGGCAGTTCTTC
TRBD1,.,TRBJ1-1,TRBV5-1,CASSSPGGAGTEAFF,TGCGCCAGCAGCTCCCCAGGGGGCGCGGGCACTGAAGCTTTCTTT
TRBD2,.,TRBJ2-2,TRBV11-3,CASSRSGGAPRELFF,TGTGCCAGCAGCCGTAGCGGGGGGGCGCCGAGGGAGCTGTTTTTT
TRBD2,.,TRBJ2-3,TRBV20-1,CSASDASGSKGTDTQYF,TGCAGTGCTAGTGATGCTAGCGGGAGTAAGGGCACAGATACGCAGTATTTT